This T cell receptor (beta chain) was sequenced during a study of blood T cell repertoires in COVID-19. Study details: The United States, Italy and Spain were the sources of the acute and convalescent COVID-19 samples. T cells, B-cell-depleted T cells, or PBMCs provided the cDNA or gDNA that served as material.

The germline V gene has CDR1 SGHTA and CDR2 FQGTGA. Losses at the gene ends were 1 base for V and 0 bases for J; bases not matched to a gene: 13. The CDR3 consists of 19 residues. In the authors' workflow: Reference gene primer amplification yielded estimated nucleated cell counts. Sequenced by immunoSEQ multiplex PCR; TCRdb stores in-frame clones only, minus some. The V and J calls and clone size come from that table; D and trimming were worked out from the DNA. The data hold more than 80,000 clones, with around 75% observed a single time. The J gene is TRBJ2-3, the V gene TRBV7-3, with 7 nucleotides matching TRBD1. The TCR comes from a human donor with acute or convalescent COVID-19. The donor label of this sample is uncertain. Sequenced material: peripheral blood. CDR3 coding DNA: TGTGCCAGCAGCTTAATAGGGGGCTTACGGACAGCTAGCACAGATACGCAGTATTTT. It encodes CASSLIGGLRTASTDTQYF.